This T cell receptor (beta chain) appears in the sequencing data of a study of blood T cells in healthy people across ages. Study-wide results and caveats: Diversity was estimated from one million T cells, and these estimates were considered underestimates.

Sample-barcoded 5' priming and a J-beta primer mix drove a second PCR of roughly 6 to 12 cycles. TCRdb ran MiXCR on the 5' RACE reads and lists one entry per CDR3 protein. Of about 640,000 distinct CDR3 sequences in the sample, 40% to 50% are singletons; the top ten hold 25% to 35%. As to this clonotype: Antigen specificity is unknown.

A minimum of 7 million PBMCs was isolated per sample. Sequencing was carried out using blood. The TCR was taken from a man of 80 years or more in good health.

Here the CDR3 reads CASMDGLTDTQYF. In nucleotides, the CDR3 is TGTGCCAGCATGGACGGACTCACAGATACGCAGTATTTT. This sequence joins TRBV14 and TRBJ2-3; a weak D match, TRBD2 (5 bases). V lost 7 bases and J lost 2, with 10 bases in between. Germline CDR1 and CDR2: SGHDN and FVKESK. CDR3 length: 13 amino acids.